The T cell receptor (beta chain) described here comes from a study of blood T cell repertoires in COVID-19. Study background: Samples taken during acute and convalescent COVID-19 were collected in the United States, Italy and Spain. In each case, the material was cDNA or gDNA derived from T cells, B-cell-depleted T cells, or PBMCs.

As handled by the study authors: Estimation of nucleated cell counts relied on the amplification of reference gene primers. Sequenced by immunoSEQ multiplex PCR; TCRdb stores in-frame clones only, minus some. That table is the source of V, J and clone size, and D and trimming were worked out from the DNA. The sample carries tens of thousands of clones, 85% recorded once. Germline assignment: CDR1 GTSNPN and CDR2 SVGIG (reference sequence). CDR3 length: 12 amino acids. V lost 6 bases and J lost 2, with 10 bases in between. The chain has TRBV30 and TRBJ1-1, with D hard to call. The clonotype was recovered from a man older than 75 with acute or convalescent COVID-19. Sequencing was performed on peripheral blood. The CDR3 loop is CACSQLNTEAFF. The CDR3 DNA is TGTGCCTGTTCACAGCTAAACACTGAAGCTTTCTTT. Full variable domain (remainder filled in from reference TRBV30 and TRBJ1-1): SQTIHQWPATLVQPVGSPLSLECTVEGTSNPNLYWYRQAAGRGLQLLFYSVGIGQISSEVPQNLSASRPQDRQFILSSKKLLLSDSGFYLCACSQLNTEAFFGQGTRLTVV.